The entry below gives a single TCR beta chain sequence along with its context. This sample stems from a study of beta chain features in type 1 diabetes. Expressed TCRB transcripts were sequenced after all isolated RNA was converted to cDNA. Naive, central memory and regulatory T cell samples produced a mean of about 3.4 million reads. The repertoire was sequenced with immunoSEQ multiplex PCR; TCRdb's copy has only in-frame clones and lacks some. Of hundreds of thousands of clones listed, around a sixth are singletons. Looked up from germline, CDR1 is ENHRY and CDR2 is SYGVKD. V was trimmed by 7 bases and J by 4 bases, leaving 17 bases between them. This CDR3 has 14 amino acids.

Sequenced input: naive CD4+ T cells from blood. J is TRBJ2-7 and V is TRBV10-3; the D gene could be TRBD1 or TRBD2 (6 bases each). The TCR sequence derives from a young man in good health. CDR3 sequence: CAINGDKREYEQYF. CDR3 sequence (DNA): TGTGCCATCAACGGGGACAAACGGGAGTACGAGCAGTACTTC.